The 15 T cell receptor beta chains given below trace back to one sample, sequenced in a study of control samples from healthy donors and cancer patients. Data came from immunoSEQ multiplex PCR; TCRdb stores just in-frame clones and leaves some out. The repertoire has roughly 170,000 clones, about 93% of them found once; the top ten carry approximately 1.5%. Material for sequencing was blood. All receptors come from a man younger than 30 in good health.

The chain has TRBV27 and TRBJ1-1, with D hard to call. The CDR3 length is 16 residues. Trimming removed 5 bases at V and 1 base at J, with 17 bases between. The germline V gene has CDR1 MNHEY and CDR2 SMNVEV (reference sequence). This chain's CDR3 is CASSPRPQVPNTEAFF. The CDR3 nucleotides are TGTGCCAGCAGTCCGAGGCCCCAGGTTCCGAACACTGAAGCTTTCTTT.

V is TRBV5-6 and J is TRBJ2-7; 11 nucleotides agree with TRBD2. CDR3 length equals 18 residues. The ends lost 3 bases at V and 7 bases at J; junction bases unmatched: 18. Looked up from germline, CDR1 is SGHDT and CDR2 is YYEEEE. In DNA, the CDR3 is TGTGCCAGCAGCTCAGGGACTAGCGGCATATTTTGGCGGGGGGAGCAGTACTTC. Encoded protein: CASSSGTSGIFWRGEQYF.

The J gene is TRBJ1-1, the V gene TRBV5-1, with TRBD1 matching 7 bases. CDR3 length equals 14 residues. In germline, CDR1 is SGHRS, CDR2 YFSETQ. Germline trimming cut 5 bases from V and 6 bases from J; bases unmatched to any gene: 10. The CDR3 DNA sequence: TGCGCCAGCAGTTCCCAGGGGGTGAGAGCTGAAGCTTTCTTT. This encodes CASSSQGVRAEAFF.

This clone has a single count. Other DNA sequences of this sample code for an identical CDR3. The chain links TRBV18 to TRBJ2-7, with 8 bases that match TRBD1. After removal of 2 bases from V and 0 bases from J, the junction contained 0 bases not matched to a gene. This CDR3 has 14 residues. Germline V gene data show CDR1 as KGHSH and CDR2 as LQKENI. The DNA of the CDR3 is TGTGCCAGCTCACCAGGGACAGGCTCCTACGAGCAGTACTTC. It yields the protein CASSPGTGSYEQYF.

V usage is TRBV7-3 and J usage is TRBJ2-1, with 8 positions matching TRBD2. The CDR3 runs to 16 residues. Germline values: CDR1 SGHTA, CDR2 FQGTGA. Trimming at V came to 2 bases and at J to 0 bases, leaving 3 bases not matched to a gene. CDR3 DNA: TGTGCCAGCAGCTTACGCGGGACTAGCTCCTACAATGAGCAGTTCTTC. Protein sequence: CASSLRGTSSYNEQFF.

V gene TRBV5-1 combines with J gene TRBJ2-1; no definite D call. Germline CDR1 SGHRS, CDR2 YFSETQ. This CDR3 region has 13 residues. The V gene lost 2 bases and the J gene lost 7 bases, with 10 bases spanning the gap. The CDR3 is CASSFLNRNEQFF. In nucleotides, the CDR3 is TGCGCCAGCAGCTTCCTTAATCGGAATGAGCAGTTCTTC.

This clone was counted only a few times. The chain joins TRBV10-3 to TRBJ1-5; D ambiguous. Germline lookup yields CDR1 ENHRY and CDR2 SYGVKD. The length of the CDR3 is 16 residues. Trimming left V 7 bases short and J 2 bases short, with 18 bases between. This chain's CDR3 is CAITTSSSGGNQPQHF. In nucleotides, the CDR3 is TGTGCCATCACCACCTCCTCGTCCGGGGGCAATCAGCCCCAGCATTTT.

The chain carries TRBV7-9 and TRBJ1-6; D unclear. V dropped 1 base and J dropped 5 bases, with 12 bases sitting between them. CDR1 and CDR2 from the germline V gene are SEHNR and FQNEAQ (reference sequence). There are 16 residues in the CDR3. CDR3 residues: CASSLDRGVNNSPLHF. CDR3 nucleotide sequence: TGTGCCAGCAGCTTAGACCGGGGAGTCAATAATTCACCCCTCCACTTT.

The V call is TRBV4-1, the J call TRBJ1-3; D unclear. The germline gives CDR1 MGHRA, CDR2 YSYEKL. The CDR3 loop spans 17 amino acids. Trimming removed 4 bases from V and 0 bases from J, with 16 bases in between. The CDR3 here is CASSPDEWDSSGNTIYF. In nucleotides, the CDR3 is TGCGCCAGCAGCCCAGATGAATGGGATTCCTCTGGAAACACCATATATTTT.

V and J are TRBV19 and TRBJ2-7, with TRBD1 matching over 9 bases. The germline gives CDR1 LNHDA, CDR2 SQIVND (reference sequence). This CDR3 spans 13 amino acids. J lost 5 bases, V lost 9 bases, and 8 bases had no gene match. Here the CDR3 DNA reads TGTGCCAGCTCAGACAGGGGGGTCGACGAGCAGTACTTC. Encoded protein: CASSDRGVDEQYF.

The rearrangement uses TRBV18 and TRBJ1-5; 8 nucleotides align to TRBD1. The germline gives CDR1 KGHSH, CDR2 LQKENI. V lost 6 bases and J lost 3; bases outside the gene matches: 7. The CDR3 has 15 residues. The CDR3 region is CASSPTGAFNQPQHF. CDR3 coding DNA: TGTGCCAGCTCCCCGACAGGGGCCTTCAATCAGCCCCAGCATTTT.

In its sample, this clone was seen a few times. This chain uses TRBV2 with TRBJ2-7; 9 bases agree with TRBD1. Germline V gene sequence: CDR1 SNHLY, CDR2 FYNNEI. Germline trimming cut 7 bases from V and 2 bases from J; bases unmatched to any gene: 6. The CDR3 has 14 amino acids. DNA for the CDR3: TGTGCCAGCACCCGGGACAGGGATACCTACGAGCAGTACTTC. This codes for CASTRDRDTYEQYF. The full variable domain, completed using reference TRBV2 and TRBJ2-7, is EPEVTQTPSHQVTQMGQEVILRCVPISNHLYFYWYRQILGQKVEFLVSFYNNEISEKSEIFDDQFSVERPDGSNFTLKIRSTKLEDSAMYFCASTRDRDTYEQYFGPGTRLTVT.

The chain employs TRBV24-1 and TRBJ2-3, with 7 bases matching TRBD1. From germline, CDR1 is KGHDR and CDR2 SFDVKD. The CDR3 has 15 amino acids. J lost 6 bases, V lost 3 bases, and 8 bases had no gene match. CDR3 sequence: CATSDPTGVADTQYF. CDR3 bases: TGTGCCACCAGTGATCCTACAGGGGTGGCGGATACGCAGTATTTT.

This clone has a single count. The V gene is TRBV4-1, the J gene TRBJ1-2, with TRBD1 matching 7 bases. V lost 3 bases and J lost 3; bases outside the gene matches: 22. From germline, CDR1 is MGHRA and CDR2 YSYEKL. The CDR3 contains 20 residues. The CDR3: CASSHLWWDPTGKKDYGYTF. As DNA, the CDR3 is TGCGCCAGCAGCCACCTCTGGTGGGACCCGACAGGGAAAAAGGACTATGGCTACACCTTC.

The CDR3 DNA reads as TGTGCCAGCTCCTATCGGTCGGGTTCCTACGAGCAGTACTTC. Its translation is CASSYRSGSYEQYF. V is TRBV18 and J is TRBJ2-7; no definite D call. This CDR3 is built from 14 residues. Germline assignment: CDR1 KGHSH and CDR2 LQKENI. V was pared by 6 bases and J by 1 base, with 13 bases between.